This paragraph reports one T cell receptor beta chain. No antigen is known for it. No base qualities exist here, and no much larger clone lies one base off it. The record originates from a study of T cells in tumors after PD-1 blockade (dated by TCRdb to the late 2010s). With regard to the full study: Patients with prior checkpoint blockade, systemic immunosuppressant use, or recent radiotherapy or other anti-cancer therapy within 4 weeks were excluded. Pembrolizumab 200 mg every 3 weeks or cemiplimab 350 mg every 2 weeks was administered to patients. Ongoing daily vismodegib 150 mg was also given to a subset of patients during anti-PD-1 treatment. Peripheral blood samples averaged around 110,000 TCR templates (range roughly 21,000-270,000) and 36,536 unique clonotypes. Paired single-cell RNA and TCR sequencing was done in the study on site-matched tumors from patients with BCC or SCC, both before and after anti-PD-1 therapy. To compare clonotypes in blood versus tumor, bulk TCR sequencing was run on 10 peripheral blood samples drawn from four or five patients. Clinical response was assessed using RECIST version 1.1.

The immunoSEQ platform was used to carry out deep TCRbeta sequencing. The original pipeline was this. For further analysis, only productive rearrangements were exported out of the immunoSEQ Analyzer. Bulk TCRbeta clonotypes were assigned T cell phenotypes by matching to single-cell RNA+TCR-seq clones sharing the same TCRbeta sequence. Clone enrichment in tumor was computed as tumor frequency divided by PBMC frequency from bulk TCR sequencing. GLIPH was used to sort TCRs into specificity groups, which are clusters of distinct TCRs that likely recognize common antigens through shared CDR3 motifs. Drawn from immuneACCESS, this table holds only the in-frame rearrangements with V and J called that TCRdb kept. Clones are partly lost; checked studies trace under half to an unresolved V gene and leave the rest unexplained. D and trimming come from the DNA, and the V and J calls and clone size come from that table. The sample table lists about 59,000 clones, roughly 75% of them with a count of one. In total, the top ten clones hold around an eighth of the sample.

V was cut back by 5 bases and J by 7 bases, leaving a gap of 11 bases between them. The germline V gene (reference sequence) provides CDR1 MNHEY and CDR2 SMNVEV. The CDR3 runs 12 residues from the cysteine to the phenylalanine. Here the CDR3 DNA is all that survives: 36 bases in frame from base 1. The paper as a whole reports these results and caveats: The source of novel T cell clones was not identified, and lymphoid organs or rare unexpanded clones within the tumor or the tumor periphery could be included among the possible sources. Roughly 41% of tumor TCR clonotypes were detected in blood, and some novel exhausted tumor clones were observed in pre-treatment blood, which was taken as suggesting peripheral recruitment.

Read against the paper, the sample's time point label means: before anti-PD-1 therapy. Genomic DNA extracted from tumor biopsies or peripheral blood was used for bulk TCRbeta sequencing, with input ranging from about 616 ng to 6,500 ng. All patients had histologically proven advanced or metastatic basal or squamous cell carcinoma and were poor candidates for surgical resection. Of the roughly 10 patients in the basal cell carcinoma cohort, about 8 underwent bulk tumor TCR sequencing. The receptor was isolated from a human donor with basal cell carcinoma. The chain is encoded by TRBV27 joined to TRBJ1-1, with no reliable assignment of the D segment. Sample: PBMCs, taken before anti-PD-1 treatment. CDR3 reads: CASSLLGSEAFF. In nucleotides, the sequence is TGTGCCAGCAGTCTTCTCGGCAGTGAAGCTTTCTTT.